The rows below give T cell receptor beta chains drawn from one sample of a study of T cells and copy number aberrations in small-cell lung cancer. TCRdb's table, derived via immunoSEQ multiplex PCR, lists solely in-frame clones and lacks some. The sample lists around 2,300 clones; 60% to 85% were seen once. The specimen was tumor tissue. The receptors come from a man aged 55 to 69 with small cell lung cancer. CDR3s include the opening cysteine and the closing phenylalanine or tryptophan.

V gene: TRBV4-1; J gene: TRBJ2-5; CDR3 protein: CASSQTSGGAQETQYF
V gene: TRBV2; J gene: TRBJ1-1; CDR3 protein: CASGGQEGTEAFF
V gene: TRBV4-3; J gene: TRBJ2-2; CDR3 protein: CASSQATGATGELFF
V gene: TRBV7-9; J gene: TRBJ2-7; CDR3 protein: CASSFTGSHEQYF
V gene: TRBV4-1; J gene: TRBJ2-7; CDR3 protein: CASSLRQGDYEQYF
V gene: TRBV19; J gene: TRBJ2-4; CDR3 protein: CASSGTGSGLAKNIQYF
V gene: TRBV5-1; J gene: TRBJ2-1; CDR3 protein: CASTPDPSYSYNEQFF
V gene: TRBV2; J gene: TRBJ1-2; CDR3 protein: CASSEDGKRAYGYTF
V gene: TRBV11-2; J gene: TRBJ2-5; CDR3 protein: CASSSQGETQYF
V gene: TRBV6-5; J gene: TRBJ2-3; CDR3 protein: CASRGLRTDTQYF
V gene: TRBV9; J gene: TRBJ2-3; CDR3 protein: CASSPQTGRDTQYF